The source of this T cell receptor beta chain is a study of CD8+CD57+ T cells in acquired aplastic anemia. Points from the study as a whole: Roughly 30 was the count of CD8+ CDR3 sequences that patients shared with controls.

CD8+CD57+ cell expansion, shown by flow cytometry, had occurred in the patients selected for sequencing. Genomic DNA constituted the template upon which TCR beta VDJ and CDR3 profiling was performed. TCRdb used MiXCR to reprocess the reads, holding one entry per CDR3 protein. This repertoire shows more than 200,000 distinct CDR3 sequences, approximately 51% found once; its top ten account for around 20%. Of note for this clonotype: Its antigen is unknown. Since a much larger clone is just one base distant, this may be a read error.

The CDR3 contains 16 residues. In germline, CDR1 is SGHDN, CDR2 FVKESK. The clonotype originates from a human donor with aplastic anemia. The gene calls are TRBV14 and TRBJ2-1, with 11 nucleotides matching TRBD2. The sequenced material came from sorted CD4+, CD8+, or CD8+CD57+ T cells (not recorded which) from PBMCs. The CDR3 region has the DNA TGTGCCAGCAGCGCTTCTAGCGGGGGGTCCTACAATGAGCAGCTCTTC. Its protein is CASSASSGGSYNEQLF.